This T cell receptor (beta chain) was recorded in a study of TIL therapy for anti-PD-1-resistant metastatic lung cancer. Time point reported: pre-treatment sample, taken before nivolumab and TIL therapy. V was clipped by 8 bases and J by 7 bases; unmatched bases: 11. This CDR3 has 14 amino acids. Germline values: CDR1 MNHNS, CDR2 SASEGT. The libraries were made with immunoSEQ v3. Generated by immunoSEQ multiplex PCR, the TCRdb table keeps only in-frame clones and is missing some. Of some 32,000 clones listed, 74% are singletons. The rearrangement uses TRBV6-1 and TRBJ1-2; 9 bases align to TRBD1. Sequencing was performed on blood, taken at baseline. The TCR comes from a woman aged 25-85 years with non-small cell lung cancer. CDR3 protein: CASPPVTGGVGYTF. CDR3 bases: TGTGCCAGCCCCCCCGTGACAGGGGGAGTTGGCTACACCTTC.